This T cell receptor (beta chain) was found in a study of blood T cell repertoires in COVID-19. Study context: Sample material is recorded as cDNA or gDNA derived from T cells, B-cell-depleted T cells, or PBMCs.

This table comes from immunoSEQ multiplex PCR, and its TCRdb copy is limited to in-frame clones, with some not included. The sample shows more than 250,000 clones, about nine tenths of them seen only once. Participants' reported clinical history set cohort assignment. Either two negative PCRs, clearance, or symptom resolution qualified Cohort 3 donors as recovered. This TCR derives from a young woman who had recovered from COVID-19. Sequenced input: PBMCs or T cells enriched from blood (not recorded which).

The CDR3 DNA follows: TGTGCCAGTCGCCTACGGGGGGGACAGGGCTCCTACGAGCAGTACTTC. This translates into CASRLRGGQGSYEQYF. The chain recombines TRBV19 with TRBJ2-7, with D maybe TRBD1 (9 bases). The CDR3 extends over 16 amino acids. Germline loops: CDR1 LNHDA, CDR2 SQIVND (reference sequence). Trimming removed 8 bases at V and 0 bases at J, with 20 bases between.